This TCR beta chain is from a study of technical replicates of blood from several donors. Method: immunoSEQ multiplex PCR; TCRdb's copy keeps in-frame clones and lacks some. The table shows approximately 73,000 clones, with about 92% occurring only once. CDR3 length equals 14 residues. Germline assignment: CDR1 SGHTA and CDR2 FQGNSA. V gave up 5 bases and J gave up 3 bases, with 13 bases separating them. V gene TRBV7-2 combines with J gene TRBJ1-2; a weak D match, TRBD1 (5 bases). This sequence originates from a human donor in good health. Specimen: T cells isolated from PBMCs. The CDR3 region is CASSPQAPYYGYTF. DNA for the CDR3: TGTGCCAGCAGCCCACAGGCCCCCTACTATGGCTACACCTTC.